The rows below give T cell receptor beta chains drawn from one sample of a study of T cells in tuberculosis. The data were produced by immunoSEQ multiplex PCR, yet TCRdb's version contains in-frame clones alone and is incomplete. The sample yields 30,000 to 35,000 clones, approximately 89% seen once. The specimen sequenced was PBMCs. These receptors came from a donor aged 10-30 years with latent tuberculosis or without tuberculosis infection. Each CDR3 is given with its conserved first and last residue. Each record gives: J gene, clone size, D gene, V gene, CDR3 protein, CDR3 DNA. A D gene is named only where the DNA matches it firmly. Only some rows state a clone size, as once, few, many or a class for expanded clones.

TRBJ1-5,NA,TRBD1,TRBV4-1,CASSLGQDRFGPQHF,TGCGCCAGCAGCCTGGGACAGGATAGGTTTGGGCCCCAGCATTTT
TRBJ1-1,once,NA,TRBV6-1,CASSIQGNTEAFF,TGTGCCAGCAGTATTCAGGGGAACACTGAAGCTTTCTTT
TRBJ2-7,NA,TRBD1,TRBV5-5,CASSLGQGDYEQYF,TGTGCCAGCAGCTTGGGACAGGGTGACTACGAGCAGTACTTC
TRBJ2-3,NA,NA,TRBV6-5,CASSYPGSDTQYF,TGTGCCAGCAGTTACCCCGGTTCAGATACGCAGTATTTT
TRBJ2-2,NA,TRBD2,TRBV28,CASRASGVTWDTGELFF,TGTGCCAGCAGAGCTAGCGGGGTTACTTGGGACACCGGGGAGCTGTTTTTT
TRBJ2-5,NA,TRBD2,TRBV12-5,CASAGLAGQETQYF,TGTGCTAGTGCAGGACTAGCGGGACAAGAGACCCAGTACTTC
TRBJ1-2,NA,TRBD1,TRBV2,CASRDPLGQVISYGYTF,TGTGCCAGCAGGGACCCCCTTGGACAGGTGATTTCCTATGGCTACACCTTC
TRBJ2-2,NA,NA,TRBV20-1,CSARDLGELFF,TGCAGTGCTAGAGATCTCGGGGAGCTGTTTTTT
TRBJ1-1,NA,TRBD1,TRBV4-1,CASSLLSRGLRNTEAFF,TGCGCCAGCAGCCTCCTCTCGAGGGGGCTGAGGAACACTGAAGCTTTCTTT
TRBJ2-1,NA,NA,TRBV9,CASSRIRSGWYNEQFF,TGTGCCAGCAGCAGGATAAGGAGTGGATGGTACAATGAGCAGTTCTTC
TRBJ1-4,NA,NA,TRBV30,CAWKWGLRNEKLFF,TGTGCCTGGAAATGGGGGCTCCGAAATGAAAAACTGTTTTTT
TRBJ1-5,NA,NA,TRBV19,CASSIGEYSNQPQHF,TGTGCCAGTAGTATAGGGGAGTATAGCAATCAGCCCCAGCATTTT
TRBJ2-7,NA,TRBD2,TRBV7-9,CASSFTGGEQYF,TGTGCCAGCAGCTTCACCGGGGGGGAGCAGTACTTC
TRBJ1-1,NA,NA,TRBV6-6,CASSDSRGLWTEAFF,TGTGCCAGCAGTGACTCGAGGGGGTTATGGACTGAAGCTTTCTTT
TRBJ2-3,NA,TRBD1,TRBV7-9,CASSLDSRDSHVDTQYF,TGTGCCAGCAGCTTAGACTCCCGGGACAGTCATGTAGATACGCAGTATTTT
TRBJ1-3,once,TRBD1,TRBV6-1,CASSELVPGQHSGNTIYF,TGTGCCAGCAGTGAATTAGTCCCGGGACAGCACTCTGGAAACACCATATATTTT